The entry below gives a single TCR beta chain sequence along with its context. Per the study methods: From reference gene primer amplification, estimates of nucleated cell counts were derived. The data were produced by immunoSEQ multiplex PCR, yet TCRdb's version contains in-frame clones alone and is incomplete. V and J calls and clone size are given by that table; D and trimming were obtained from the DNA. There are 250,000 to 300,000 clones in the sample; approximately 91% occur only once, and 2.3% lies in the top ten. CDR1 and CDR2 (germline): PRHDT, FYEKMQ (reference sequence). V shed 5 bases and J shed 3 bases, with 10 bases lying between them. CDR3 length equals 13 residues. This sample was taken from a study of blood T cell repertoires in COVID-19. The wider study: Italy, Spain and the United States were the sources of the convalescent and acute COVID-19 samples. PBMCs, B-cell-depleted T cells, or T cells were the source of the cDNA or gDNA that made up the material.

Participants reported their clinical history, and cohort assignment relied on those reports. The J gene is TRBJ1-2, the V gene TRBV13, with unresolved D. Sequencing was done on a sample of PBMCs or T cells enriched from blood (not recorded which). This clonotype originated in a woman aged 40 to 55 with acute COVID-19. This chain's CDR3 is CASSPDTDYGYTF. DNA for the CDR3: TGTGCCAGCAGCCCCGACACAGACTATGGCTACACCTTC.